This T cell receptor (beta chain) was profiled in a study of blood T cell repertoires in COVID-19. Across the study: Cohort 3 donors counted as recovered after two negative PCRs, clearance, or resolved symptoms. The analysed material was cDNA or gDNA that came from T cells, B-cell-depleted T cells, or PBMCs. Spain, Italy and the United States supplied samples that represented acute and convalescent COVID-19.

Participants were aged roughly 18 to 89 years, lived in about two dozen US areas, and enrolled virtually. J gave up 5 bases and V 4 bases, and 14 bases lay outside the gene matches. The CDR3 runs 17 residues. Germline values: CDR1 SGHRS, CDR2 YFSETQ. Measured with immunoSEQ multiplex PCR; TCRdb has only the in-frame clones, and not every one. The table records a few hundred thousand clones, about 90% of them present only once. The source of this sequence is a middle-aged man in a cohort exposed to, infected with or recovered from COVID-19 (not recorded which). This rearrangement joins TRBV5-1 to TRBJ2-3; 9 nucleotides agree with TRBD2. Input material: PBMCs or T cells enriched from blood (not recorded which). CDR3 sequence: CASSARGAGGGGDTQYF. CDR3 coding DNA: TGCGCCAGCAGCGCCCGGGGAGCGGGAGGAGGGGGAGATACGCAGTATTTT.